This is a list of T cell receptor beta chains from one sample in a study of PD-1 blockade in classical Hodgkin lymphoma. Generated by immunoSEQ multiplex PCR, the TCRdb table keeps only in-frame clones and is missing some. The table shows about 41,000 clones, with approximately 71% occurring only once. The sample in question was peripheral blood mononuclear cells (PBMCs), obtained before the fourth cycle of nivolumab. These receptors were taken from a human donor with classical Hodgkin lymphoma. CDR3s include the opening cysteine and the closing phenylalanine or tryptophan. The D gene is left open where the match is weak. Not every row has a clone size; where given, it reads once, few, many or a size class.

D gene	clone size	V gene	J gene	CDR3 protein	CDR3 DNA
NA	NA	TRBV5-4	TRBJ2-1	CASSLGEVGTNEQFF	TGTGCCAGCAGCTTGGGGGAGGTTGGCACCAATGAGCAGTTCTTC
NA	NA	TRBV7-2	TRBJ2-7	CASSFGTDYEQYF	TGTGCCAGCAGCTTCGGGACTGACTACGAGCAGTACTTC
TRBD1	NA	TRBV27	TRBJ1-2	CASSLSGTGIGYTF	TGTGCCAGCAGTTTGAGTGGGACAGGGATTGGCTACACCTTC
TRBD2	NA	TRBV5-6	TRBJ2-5	CASSHGGVQETQYF	TGTGCCAGCAGCCATGGGGGGGTCCAAGAGACCCAGTACTTC
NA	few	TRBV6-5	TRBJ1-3	CASSSRAGNTIYF	TGTGCCAGCAGTTCCCGTGCGGGAAACACCATATATTTT
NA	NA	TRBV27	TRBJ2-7	CASMGNAAYEQYF	TGTGCCAGCATGGGGAACGCCGCCTACGAGCAGTACTTC
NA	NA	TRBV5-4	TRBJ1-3	CASSLGGSGNTIYF	TGTGCCAGCAGCTTAGGCGGCTCTGGAAACACCATATATTTT
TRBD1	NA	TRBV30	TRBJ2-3	CAWSLTGPTDTQYF	TGTGCCTGGAGCCTGACAGGGCCCACAGATACGCAGTATTTT
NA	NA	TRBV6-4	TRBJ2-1	CASSDYGVVSPNEQFF	TGTGCCAGCAGTGACTACGGGGTAGTGTCACCCAATGAGCAGTTCTTC
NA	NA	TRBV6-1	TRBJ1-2	CASSEEWKGLGYTF	TGTGCCAGCAGTGAAGAATGGAAGGGGCTCGGCTACACCTTC
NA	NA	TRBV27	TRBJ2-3	CASSLFSPLEDTQYF	TGTGCCAGCAGTTTGTTCTCCCCACTTGAAGATACGCAGTATTTT
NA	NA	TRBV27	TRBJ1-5	CASSLRQANQPQHF	TGTGCCAGCAGTTTGAGGCAGGCCAATCAGCCCCAGCATTTT
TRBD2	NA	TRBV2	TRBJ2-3	CASRRLAPTDTQYF	TGTGCCAGCAGGAGACTAGCCCCCACAGATACGCAGTATTTT
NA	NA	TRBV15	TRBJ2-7	CATSRDHPPVPTYEQYF	TGTGCCACCAGCAGAGATCACCCTCCGGTCCCCACATACGAGCAGTACTTC
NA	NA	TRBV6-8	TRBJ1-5	CASPWGGGRGNQPQHF	TGTGCCAGTCCCTGGGGCGGGGGTAGGGGCAATCAGCCCCAGCATTTT
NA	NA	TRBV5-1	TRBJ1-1	CASSLVQGKGTEAFF	TGCGCCAGCAGCTTGGTCCAGGGGAAGGGCACTGAAGCTTTCTTT
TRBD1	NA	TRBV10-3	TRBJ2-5	CAISYGTGRETQYF	TGTGCCATCAGTTACGGGACAGGGAGAGAGACCCAGTACTTC
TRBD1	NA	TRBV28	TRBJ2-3	CASSRQGASADTQYF	TGTGCCAGCAGCAGACAGGGGGCGAGTGCAGATACGCAGTATTTT
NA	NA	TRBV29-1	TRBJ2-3	CSVEVGAWGTDTQYF	TGCAGCGTTGAGGTGGGCGCATGGGGCACAGATACGCAGTATTTT
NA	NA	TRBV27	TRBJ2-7	CASRDSLDKEQYF	TGTGCCAGCAGGGACAGCCTAGATAAGGAGCAGTACTTC
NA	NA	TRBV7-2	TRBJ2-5	CASSFSGTSETQYF	TGTGCCAGCAGCTTCTCGGGGACAAGCGAGACCCAGTACTTC
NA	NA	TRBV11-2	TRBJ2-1	CASSEGWGYNEQFF	TGTGCCAGCAGCGAGGGATGGGGGTACAATGAGCAGTTCTTC
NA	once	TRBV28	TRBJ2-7	CANRYEQYF	TGTGCCAACCGCTACGAGCAGTACTTC
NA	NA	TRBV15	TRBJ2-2	CATSRDRQGRAGELFF	TGTGCCACCAGCAGAGATCGTCAGGGGAGGGCCGGGGAGCTGTTTTTT
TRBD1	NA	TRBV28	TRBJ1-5	CASSLYGTDLGNQPQHF	TGTGCCAGCAGTTTATATGGGACAGATCTTGGCAATCAGCCCCAGCATTTT
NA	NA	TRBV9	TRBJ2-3	CASGDDTISTDTQYF	TGTGCCAGCGGTGACGACACAATTAGCACAGATACGCAGTATTTT
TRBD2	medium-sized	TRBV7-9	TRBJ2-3	CASSLDGATSGGANTQYF	TGTGCCAGCAGCTTAGACGGAGCGACTAGCGGGGGGGCGAATACGCAGTATTTT
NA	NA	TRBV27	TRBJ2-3	CASSSGTRSITDTQYF	TGTGCCAGCAGCTCCGGGACGAGGTCGATCACAGATACGCAGTATTTT
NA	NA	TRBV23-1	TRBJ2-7	CASSQPIKGPGQRIYEQYF	TGCGCCAGCAGTCAACCGATCAAGGGTCCGGGACAACGGATCTACGAGCAGTACTTC
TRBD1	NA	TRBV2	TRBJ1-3	CASKDRVAGNTIYF	TGTGCCAGCAAGGACAGGGTGGCTGGAAACACCATATATTTT
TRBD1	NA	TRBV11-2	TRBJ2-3	CASSATGGRTDTQYF	TGTGCCAGCAGCGCGACAGGGGGCCGGACAGATACGCAGTATTTT
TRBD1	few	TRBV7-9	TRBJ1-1	CASSQTGDQAFF	TGTGCCAGCAGCCAGACAGGGGACCAAGCTTTCTTT
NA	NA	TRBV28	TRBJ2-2	CASSYPPNTGELFF	TGTGCCAGCAGTTATCCTCCGAACACCGGGGAGCTGTTTTTT
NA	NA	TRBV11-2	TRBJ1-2	CASSLDRGGYGYTF	TGTGCCAGCAGCTTAGATCGGGGTGGCTATGGCTACACCTTC
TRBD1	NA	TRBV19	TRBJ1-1	CASTGGGNALAFF	TGTGCCAGTACAGGGGGAGGGAATGCGCTAGCTTTCTTT
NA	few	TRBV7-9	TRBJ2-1	CASSLGEAEQFF	TGTGCCAGCAGCTTAGGGGAAGCTGAGCAGTTCTTC
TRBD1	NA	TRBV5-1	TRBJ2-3	CASSPDRGGTDTQYF	TGCGCCAGCAGCCCTGACAGGGGAGGTACAGATACGCAGTATTTT
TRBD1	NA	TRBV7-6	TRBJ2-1	CASSYGQGYNEQFF	TGTGCCAGCAGCTACGGACAGGGGTACAATGAGCAGTTCTTC
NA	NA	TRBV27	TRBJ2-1	CASSFDGPNEQFF	TGTGCCAGCAGTTTTGACGGACCCAATGAGCAGTTCTTC
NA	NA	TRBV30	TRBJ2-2	CAWSVRGPRSNTGELFF	TGTGCCTGGAGTGTACGAGGGCCTAGATCGAACACCGGGGAGCTGTTTTTT
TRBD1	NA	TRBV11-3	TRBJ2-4	CARLPRDSLAKNIQYF	TGTGCCAGACTACCCCGGGACAGCCTAGCCAAAAACATTCAGTACTTC
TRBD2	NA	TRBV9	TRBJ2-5	CASSVGVAGGETQYF	TGTGCCAGCAGCGTAGGGGTAGCGGGGGGCGAGACCCAGTACTTC